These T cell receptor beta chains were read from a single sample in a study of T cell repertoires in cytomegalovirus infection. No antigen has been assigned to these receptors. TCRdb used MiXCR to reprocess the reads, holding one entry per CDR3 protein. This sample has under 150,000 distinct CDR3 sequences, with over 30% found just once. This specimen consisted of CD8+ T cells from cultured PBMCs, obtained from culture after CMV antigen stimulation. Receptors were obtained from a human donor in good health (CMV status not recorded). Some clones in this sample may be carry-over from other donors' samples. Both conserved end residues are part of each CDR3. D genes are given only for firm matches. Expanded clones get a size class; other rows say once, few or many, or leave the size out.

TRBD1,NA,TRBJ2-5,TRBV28,TGTGCCAGCATCGACAGGGATGGACAGGGGGGGGAGACCCAGTACTTC,CASIDRDGQGGETQYF
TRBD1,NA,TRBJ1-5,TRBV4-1,TGCGCCAGCAGCCAAGATCCCGGACAGGGGACCTCGCAGCCCCAGCATTTT,CASSQDPGQGTSQPQHF
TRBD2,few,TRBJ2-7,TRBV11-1,TGTGCCAGCAGCGCCGGGACTAGCGGAACGAAGCAGTACTTC,CASSAGTSGTKQYF
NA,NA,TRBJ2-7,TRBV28,TGTGCCAGCGCCGGGGATGACGAGCAGTACTTC,CASAGDDEQYF
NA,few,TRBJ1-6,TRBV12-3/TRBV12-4,TGTGCCAGCAGAATAGGGCGAATTAATTCACCCCTCCACTTT,CASRIGRINSPLHF
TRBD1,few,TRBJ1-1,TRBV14,TGTGCCAGCAGCCAAGATCCTCCCCAGGGGGCGTTTAAAGCTTTCTTT,CASSQDPPQGAFKAFF
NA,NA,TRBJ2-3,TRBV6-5,TGTGCCAGCAGGATCCGACTCAGTACACTGATACAGTATTTT,CASRIRLSTLIQYF
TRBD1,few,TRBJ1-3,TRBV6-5,TGTGCCAGCACGGGGAGGGGGCGCGGAAACACCATATATTTT,CASTGRGRGNTIYF
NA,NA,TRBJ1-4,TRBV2,TGTGCCAGCAGTGAAAATGAAAAACTGTTTTTT,CASSENEKLFF
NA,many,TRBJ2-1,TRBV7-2,TGTGCCAGCAGCTTAGGAGGGAACACTTACAATGAGCAGTTCTTC,CASSLGGNTYNEQFF
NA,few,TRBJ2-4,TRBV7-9,TGTGCCAGCAGCCCAACGATGGGCCCGGCGTCGAACATTCAGTACTTC,CASSPTMGPASNIQYF
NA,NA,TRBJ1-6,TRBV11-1,TGTGCCAGCAGCTTAGCCGGGAGCCTCTATAATTCACCCCTCCACTTT,CASSLAGSLYNSPLHF
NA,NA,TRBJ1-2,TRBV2,TGTGCCAGCAGTGAAGGGGGGGGCTATGGCTACACCTTC,CASSEGGGYGYTF
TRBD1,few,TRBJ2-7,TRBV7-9,TGTGACCACGCTTTGGGACAGGGGTCCTACGAGCAGTACTTC,CDHALGQGSYEQYF
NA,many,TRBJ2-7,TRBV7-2,TGTGCCAGCAGCTTAGATTCCGGAACGCGGGAGCAGTACTTC,CASSLDSGTREQYF
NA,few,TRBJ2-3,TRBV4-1,TGCGCCAGCAGCCAAGAGGGCAGGCTAATCACAGATACGCAGTATTTT,CASSQEGRLITDTQYF
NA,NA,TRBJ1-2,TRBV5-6,TGTGCCAGCAGCTTGGGGACATCTAACTATGGCTACACCTTC,CASSLGTSNYGYTF
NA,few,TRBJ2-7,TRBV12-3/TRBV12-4,TGTGCCAGCAGTTTCGGACAGAGCTCCTACGAGCAGTACTTC,CASSFGQSSYEQYF
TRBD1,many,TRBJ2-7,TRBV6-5,TGTGCCAGCAGTTACCGACGGACAGGGCCTAGGAACGAGCAGTACTTC,CASSYRRTGPRNEQYF
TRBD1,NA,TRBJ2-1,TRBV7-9,TGTGCCAGCAGCCCCGGGACAGATTTTTCCTCCTACAATGAGCAGTTCTTC,CASSPGTDFSSYNEQFF
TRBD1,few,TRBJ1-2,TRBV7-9,TGTGCCAGCAGATCCACCGGACAGGCTAACTATGGCTACACCTTC,CASRSTGQANYGYTF
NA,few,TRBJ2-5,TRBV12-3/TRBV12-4,TGTGCCAGCAGTTTACGCGGATTTGCAGGTTGGGAGACCCAGTACTTC,CASSLRGFAGWETQYF
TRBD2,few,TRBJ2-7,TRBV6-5,TGTGCCAGCAGAATCCGGTTTCTAGCGGGGGGGTCCTACGAGCAGTACTTC,CASRIRFLAGGSYEQYF
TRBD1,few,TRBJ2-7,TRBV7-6,TGTGCCAGCAGCTGGACCAACAGGGGGCCCGAGCAGTACTTC,CASSWTNRGPEQYF
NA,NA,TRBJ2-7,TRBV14,TGTGCCAGCAGCCAAGCACCCGGGACATTAGCCTACGAGCAGTACTTC,CASSQAPGTLAYEQYF
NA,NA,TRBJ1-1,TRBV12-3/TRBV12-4,TGTGCCAGCAGTTTATCGGCAGGGCAAACTGAAGCTTTCTTT,CASSLSAGQTEAFF
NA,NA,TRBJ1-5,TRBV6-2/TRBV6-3,TGTGCCAGCAGTTACGACAACGGGCTCAATCAGCCCCAGCATTTT,CASSYDNGLNQPQHF
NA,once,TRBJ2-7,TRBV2,TGTGCCAGCACCTCCCCGAGGGACGGGCTCTCCTACGAGCAGTACTTC,CASTSPRDGLSYEQYF
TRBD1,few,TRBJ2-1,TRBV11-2,TGTGCCAGCAGCCTAGGACAGGGTTCTCGCAATGAGCAGTTCTTC,CASSLGQGSRNEQFF
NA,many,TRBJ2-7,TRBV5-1,TGCGCCAGCAGGTGTCGGACACGGAACCAAAGGAGCTCCTACGAGCAGTACTTC,CASRCRTRNQRSSYEQYF
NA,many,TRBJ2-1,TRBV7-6,TGTGCCAGCAGCTTATCAGAGAATGAGCAGTTCTTC,CASSLSENEQFF
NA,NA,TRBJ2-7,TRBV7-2,TGTGCCAGCAGCCGAGACGGGGGTCTCACCTACGAGCAGTACTTC,CASSRDGGLTYEQYF
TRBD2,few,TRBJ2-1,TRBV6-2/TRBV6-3,TGTGCCAGCAGTTACAGCGGCGGGGGGGCCACTGAGCAGTTCTTC,CASSYSGGGATEQFF
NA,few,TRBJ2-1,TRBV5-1,TGCGCCAGCAGCTTGGAGACTCCCCACTCCTACAATGAGCAGTTCTTC,CASSLETPHSYNEQFF
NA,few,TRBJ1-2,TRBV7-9,TGTGCCAGCAACCCTACGACCCCAGATGACTATGGCTACACCTTC,CASNPTTPDDYGYTF
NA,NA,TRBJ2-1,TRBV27,TGTGCCAGCAGCCCTATCGGAGGGTTTGAGAATGAGCAGTTCTTC,CASSPIGGFENEQFF
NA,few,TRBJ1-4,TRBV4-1,TGCGCCAGCAGCCTCATCCACGCAACTAATGAAAAACTGTTTTTT,CASSLIHATNEKLFF
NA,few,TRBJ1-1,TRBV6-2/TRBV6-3,TGTGCCAGCAGTTACGGAGGGGGATACACTGAAGCTTTCTTT,CASSYGGGYTEAFF